This entry lists 17 T cell receptor beta chains sequenced from one sample in a study of blood T cell repertoires in COVID-19. Repertoires were generated with immunoSEQ multiplex PCR, while TCRdb's copy carries only in-frame clones and drops some. This sample has 150,000 to 250,000 clones; approximately 82% occur once, and the top ten carry 6.9%. The sample consisted of peripheral blood. Source of these receptors: a human donor with acute or convalescent COVID-19. The donor label of this sample is uncertain.

In its sample, this clone was seen a few times. The CDR3 region is CASSVVGGTSGLKSYNEQFF. The CDR3 DNA reads as TGTGCCAGCAGCGTAGTAGGGGGGACTAGCGGTTTAAAATCCTACAATGAGCAGTTCTTC. The J gene is TRBJ2-1, the V gene TRBV9, with TRBD2 identical over 11 bases. Per germline, CDR1 SGDLS and CDR2 YYNGEE. J gave up 1 base and V 0 bases, and 12 bases lay outside the gene matches. The CDR3 covers 20 residues.

The chain carries TRBV10-3 and TRBJ2-1; D is unclear. Trimming shortened V by 5 bases and J by 10 bases, and 12 bases separated the two germline ends. Germline lookup yields CDR1 ENHRY and CDR2 SYGVKD. The CDR3 runs to 12 residues. The CDR3 loop is CAISPGGPEQFF. CDR3 nucleotides: TGTGCCATCAGTCCGGGTGGCCCCGAGCAGTTCTTC.

The CDR3 loop is CSGGNTEAFF. The DNA for the CDR3 is TGCAGCGGAGGGAACACTGAAGCTTTCTTT. The rearrangement links TRBV29-1 to TRBJ1-1; D gene unclear. V was cut by 7 bases and J by 1 base, with 4 bases left in between. Germline CDR1 reads SQVTM; CDR2 reads ANQGSEA. This CDR3 is built from 10 residues.

In its sample, this clone was seen a few times. The chain links TRBV3-1 (or the pseudogene TRBV3-2) to TRBJ1-2; D is uncertain. The CDR3 has 12 amino acids. V was pared by 4 bases and J by 8 bases, with 11 bases between. CDR1 and CDR2 (germline): LGHDT, YNNKEL (reference sequence). The CDR3 nucleotides read TGTGCCAGCAGCCGAGGGATGTGGGGCTACACCTTC. Protein: CASSRGMWGYTF.

This clone was observed a handful of times. This chain links TRBV3-1 (or the pseudogene TRBV3-2) with TRBJ2-1; TRBD1 matches at 7 bases. Trimming removed 4 bases from V and 8 bases from J; junction bases left unmatched: 14. This CDR3 spans 16 amino acids. Germline V gives CDR1 LGHDT, CDR2 YNNKEL (reference sequence). CDR3 in DNA: TGTGCCAGCAGCCCAGGGACAGCCTTGCAAGTCGATGAGCAGTTCTTC. Translation: CASSPGTALQVDEQFF.

The chain joins TRBV3-1 (or the pseudogene TRBV3-2) to TRBJ2-1; D is perhaps TRBD2 (6 bases). Trimming pared 6 bases from V and 2 bases from J, leaving 14 bases between. The CDR3 consists of 15 residues. The germline CDR1 and CDR2 sequences are LGHDT and YNNKEL (reference sequence). The CDR3 sequence: CASSLGRGTYNEQFF. The DNA for the CDR3 is TGTGCCAGCAGTCTGGGACGGGGGACCTACAATGAGCAGTTCTTC.

The chain carries TRBV9 and TRBJ2-5; D is perhaps TRBD2 (5 bases). CDR3 size: 16 residues. CDR1 is SGDLS and CDR2 is YYNGEE in the germline V gene. V dropped 0 bases and J dropped 1 base, with 13 bases sitting between them. Written as DNA, the CDR3 is TGTGCCAGCAGCGTAGCGAGCGGATCTCCCCAAGAGACCCAGTACTTC. Translated: CASSVASGSPQETQYF.

The chain combines TRBV4-1 with TRBJ1-5; D call uncertain. The CDR3 runs 15 residues. Germline assignment: CDR1 MGHRA and CDR2 YSYEKL. V was trimmed by 0 bases and J by 5 bases, leaving 11 bases between them. As DNA, the CDR3 is TGCGCCAGCAGCCAAGATGAAACGGGATATCAGCCCCAGCATTTT. Its protein is CASSQDETGYQPQHF.

The chain uses TRBV18 and TRBJ1-5; weak D call: TRBD1 (5 bases). The CDR3 has 15 amino acids. Germline assignment: CDR1 KGHSH and CDR2 LQKENI. The V and J ends lost 6 bases and 0 bases respectively, with 12 bases between them. The CDR3 DNA sequence: TGTGCCAGCTCCATCGAACAGGATAGCAATCAGCCCCAGCATTTT. Encoded protein: CASSIEQDSNQPQHF.

The chain uses TRBV19 and TRBJ2-3, with TRBD2 matching 12 bases. Per germline, CDR1 LNHDA and CDR2 SQIVND (reference sequence). The CDR3 loop spans 18 amino acids. Trimming at V came to 4 bases and at J to 2 bases, leaving 10 bases not matched to a gene. CDR3 residues: CASSTDLGLAGNTDTQYF. DNA for the CDR3: TGTGCCAGTAGTACGGACCTCGGACTAGCGGGGAACACAGATACGCAGTATTTT.

V gene TRBV6-5 combines with J gene TRBJ2-5, with 9 bases matching TRBD2. CDR1 is MNHEY and CDR2 is SVGAGI in the germline V gene. V trimming: 8 bases; J trimming: 2 bases; junction bases outside the gene matches: 9. The CDR3 loop spans 15 amino acids. The CDR3 is CASFDPAGGQETQYF. The CDR3 DNA follows: TGTGCCAGCTTCGATCCAGCGGGAGGACAAGAGACCCAGTACTTC.

This chain joins TRBV6-5 and TRBJ2-5; possibly TRBD1 for D (5 bases). V lost 6 bases and J 4 bases, leaving 18 bases between the germline ends. The CDR3 is made up of 15 amino acids. Germline-derived CDR1 and CDR2 are MNHEY and SVGAGI. The CDR3 here is CASRGRRAGRETQYF. DNA for the CDR3: TGTGCCAGCAGAGGACGAAGGGCAGGGCGAGAGACCCAGTACTTC.

This clone was counted a few times. The same CDR3 arises from other DNA sequences in this sample as well. The gene calls are TRBV7-2 and TRBJ2-7; 9 nucleotides agree with TRBD2. CDR1 and CDR2 from the germline V gene are SGHTA and FQGNSA. This CDR3 is built from 15 residues. The trim removed 0 bases at V and 2 bases at J, leaving 2 bases unmatched. This chain's CDR3 is CASSLAAGGAYEQYF. The CDR3 bases are TGTGCCAGCAGCTTAGCTGCGGGAGGGGCCTACGAGCAGTACTTC. Complete variable domain (other parts from reference TRBV7-2 and TRBJ2-7): GAGVSQSPSNKVTEKGKDVELRCDPISGHTALYWYRQSLGQGLEFLIYFQGNSAPDKSGLPSDRFSAERTGGSVSTLTIQRTQQEDSAVYLCASSLAAGGAYEQYFGPGTRLTVT.

This rearrangement joins TRBV3-1 (or the pseudogene TRBV3-2) to TRBJ1-1, with D possibly matching TRBD1 (5 bases). The CDR3 has 14 amino acids. CDR1 and CDR2 (germline): LGHDT, YNNKEL (reference sequence). Deletions cut 3 bases from V and 1 base from J, with 9 bases between. The DNA for the CDR3 is TGTGCCAGCAGCCAGCGGGACCAGAACACTGAAGCTTTCTTT. Its translation: CASSQRDQNTEAFF.

This clone was seen once. This rearrangement joins TRBV6-2 or TRBV6-3 to TRBJ1-1, with D tentatively TRBD1 (5 bases). The V end lost 5 bases, the J end lost 7 bases, and 11 bases lay between the germline ends. CDR1 MNHEY and CDR2 SVGEGT come from the germline V gene. This CDR3 has 12 amino acids. The CDR3 region is CASSDTRGEAFF. CDR3 nucleotide sequence: TGTGCCAGCAGTGACACAAGGGGTGAAGCTTTCTTT.

This clone was seen a handful of times. The CDR3 reads CASSLSLNYGYTF. CDR3 in DNA: TGTGCCAGCAGTCTAAGTCTTAACTATGGCTACACCTTC. This sequence joins TRBV12-3 or TRBV12-4 and TRBJ1-2; no clear D gene. The CDR3 runs to 13 residues. Trimming stripped 5 bases from V and 1 base from J, with 8 bases between.

The gene calls are TRBV14 and TRBJ2-1; D is perhaps TRBD1 (6 bases). Germline V gives CDR1 SGHDN, CDR2 FVKESK. Trimming took 3 bases from V and 6 from J, leaving 18 bases between them. The CDR3 consists of 16 residues. The DNA for the CDR3 is TGTGCCAGCAGCCATTTGCCGGGACAACTGGGCAATGAGCAGTTCTTC. Protein product: CASSHLPGQLGNEQFF.